The present T cell receptor beta chain was sequenced within a study of cytomegalovirus exposure and HLA in healthy donors. Looking at the study overall: Earlier results showed 90 million to 120 million unique TCR beta sequences derived from roughly 180 million T cells. Study-wide results and caveats: Presence/absence analyses rested on an assumption that sequencing depth was roughly uniform across donors.

PCR employed 60 Vbeta and 13 Jbeta primers. Sequenced by immunoSEQ multiplex PCR; TCRdb stores in-frame clones only, minus some. The clone table shows some 150,000 clones, with the ten largest holding over 2%. Comments on this clone: No antigen is known for it.

The V gene's germline CDR1 is LGHNT and CDR2 FRNRAP. The CDR3 covers 16 residues. The germline V and J ends were trimmed by 0 bases and 3 bases, with 15 bases remaining between them. Sample: PBMCs. The chain joins TRBV12-5 to TRBJ2-7; D may be TRBD1 (6 bases). The source of this sequence is a young woman in good health and CMV-seronegative. CDR3 DNA: TGTGCTAGTGGTTTGGTAACAGGGAGTGTTTTCTACGAGCAGTACGTC. Translating gives CASGLVTGSVFYEQYV.